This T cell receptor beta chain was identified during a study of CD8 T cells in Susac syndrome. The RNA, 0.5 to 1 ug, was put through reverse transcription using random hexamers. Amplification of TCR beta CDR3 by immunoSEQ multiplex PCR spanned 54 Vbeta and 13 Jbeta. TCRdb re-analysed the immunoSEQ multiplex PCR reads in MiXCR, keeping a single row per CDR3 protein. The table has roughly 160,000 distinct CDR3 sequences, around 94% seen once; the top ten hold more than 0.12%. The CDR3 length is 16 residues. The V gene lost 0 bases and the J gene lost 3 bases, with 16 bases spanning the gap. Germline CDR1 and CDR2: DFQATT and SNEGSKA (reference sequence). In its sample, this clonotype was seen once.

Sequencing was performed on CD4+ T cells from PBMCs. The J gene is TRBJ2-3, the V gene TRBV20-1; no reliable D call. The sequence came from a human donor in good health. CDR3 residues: CSARDQSYDATDTQYF. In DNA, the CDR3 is TGCAGTGCTAGAGACCAAAGTTATGATGCGACAGATACGCAGTATTTT.